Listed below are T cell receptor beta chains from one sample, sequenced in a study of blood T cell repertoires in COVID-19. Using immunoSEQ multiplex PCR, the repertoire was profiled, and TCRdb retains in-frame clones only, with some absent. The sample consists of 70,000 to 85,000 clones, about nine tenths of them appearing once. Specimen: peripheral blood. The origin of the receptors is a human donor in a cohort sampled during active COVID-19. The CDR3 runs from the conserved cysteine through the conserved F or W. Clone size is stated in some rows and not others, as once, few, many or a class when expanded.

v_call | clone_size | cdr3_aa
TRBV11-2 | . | CASSQGQSQSQETQYF
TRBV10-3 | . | CAISEAGGNTEAFF
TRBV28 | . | CASSPSSGSSYNEQFF
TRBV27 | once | CASSSRPTGTGASYEQYF
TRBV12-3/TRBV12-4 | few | CASSFRQAAEQYF
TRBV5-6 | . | CASSLNMNTEAFF
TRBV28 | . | CAIDREGSYGYTF
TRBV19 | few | CASSEDSMNTEAFF
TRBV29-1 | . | CSAQGQGAYEQYF
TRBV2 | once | CASKGSGSYEQYF
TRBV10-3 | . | CAIGHTSNQPQHF
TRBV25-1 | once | CASSQTGISGNTIYF
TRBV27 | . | CASRGTGGNEQFF
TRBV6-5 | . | CASRRGVGSYEQYF
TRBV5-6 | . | CASSPDRDYGYTF
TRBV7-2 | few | CASSLGAGLSSYNEQFF
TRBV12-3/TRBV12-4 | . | CASRDRVTGELFF
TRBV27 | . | CASARGGYTEAFF
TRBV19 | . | CASSIVGRGLEQPQHF